Listed here are 17 T cell receptor beta chains from one sample, sequenced in a study of blood T cells in healthy people across ages. Combining a sample-barcoded 5' primer with a J-beta primer mix, a second PCR ran for roughly 7 to 12 cycles. MiXCR, applied by TCRdb to the 5' RACE reads, yields one record per CDR3 protein. The repertoire holds around 900,000 distinct CDR3 sequences, roughly 26% seen once, with about 18% in the top ten. Sequenced input: blood. The receptors shown here come from a woman of 80 years or more in good health.

A word on this clonotype: This sequence may be a read error, since a much larger clone differs from it by one base. The genes are TRBV7-2 and TRBJ2-7, with D maybe TRBD2 (6 bases). The tail of the sequence fits TRBJ2-4 better, so the J call may be wrong. Germline CDR1 reads SGHTA; CDR2 reads FQGNSA. CDR3 size: 17 residues. CDR3 residues: CASSLGPGRGTLNIQYF. The CDR3 nucleotides read TGTGCCAGCAGCTTAGGGCCGGGACGGGGGACTCTTAACATTCAGTACTTC.

This clonotype was seen at least ten times. The chain uses TRBV7-2 and TRBJ2-3; tentatively, D is TRBD1 or TRBD2 (5 bases each). Looked up from germline, CDR1 is SGHTA and CDR2 is FQGNSA. This CDR3 comprises 15 residues. The V gene lost 5 bases and the J gene lost 3 bases, with 15 bases spanning the gap. CDR3 DNA sequence: TGTGCCAGCAGCCCCGGGGCCATAGGAACAGATACGCAGTATTTT. Its translation is CASSPGAIGTDTQYF. The whole variable domain, remainder taken from reference TRBV7-2 and TRBJ2-3, is GAGVSQSPSNKVTEKGKDVELRCDPISGHTALYWYRQSLGQGLEFLIYFQGNSAPDKSGLPSDRFSAERTGGSVSTLTIQRTQQEDSAVYLCASSPGAIGTDTQYFGPGTRLTVL.

This clonotype was seen at least ten times. Written as DNA, the CDR3 is TGTGCCAGCAGTTTAGGTTCAGGGAGCCAGCCCCAGCATTTT. It specifies CASSLGSGSQPQHF. This rearrangement joins TRBV12-3 or TRBV12-4 to TRBJ1-5; tentative D call: TRBD1 (5 bases). V dropped 1 base and J dropped 7 bases, with 11 bases sitting between them. The CDR3 is 14 amino acids.

This clonotype was observed a handful of times. The rearrangement links TRBV7-9 to TRBJ1-1, with D perhaps matching TRBD1 (5 bases). Trimming stripped 0 bases from V and 6 bases from J, with 11 bases between. The CDR3 contains 14 residues. Germline V gene sequence: CDR1 SEHNR, CDR2 FQNEAQ (reference sequence). The CDR3 here is CASSLAQGSAEAFF. DNA of the CDR3: TGTGCCAGCAGCTTAGCTCAGGGCTCGGCTGAAGCTTTCTTT.

This clonotype was counted many times. This chain links TRBV12-3 or TRBV12-4 with TRBJ2-7; TRBD1 matches at 8 bases. The CDR3 is 14 amino acids. With V trimmed by 6 bases and J by 4 bases, 8 bases remained unmatched. The CDR3 sequence: CASSISDRGYEQYF. The CDR3 nucleotides read TGTGCCAGCAGCATATCCGACAGGGGATACGAGCAGTACTTC.

The chain employs TRBV6-4 and TRBJ2-3, with 9 positions matching TRBD2. V shed 2 bases, J shed 7 bases, and the junction held 7 bases outside the gene matches. Germline loops: CDR1 MRHNA, CDR2 SNTAGT. The CDR3 length is 15 residues. The CDR3, as DNA: TGTGCCAGCAGTGACGGGGCGGGGGGGCCGAATACGCAGTATTTT. It translates to CASSDGAGGPNTQYF.

V usage is TRBV7-9 and J usage is TRBJ1-1; D perhaps matches TRBD1 (5 bases). The V gene's germline CDR1 is SEHNR and CDR2 FQNEAQ (reference sequence). With 4 bases removed from V and 0 bases from J, the gap between germline ends came to 12 bases. CDR3 length: 15 amino acids. CDR3 region: CASSSWGTMNTEAFF. CDR3 bases: TGTGCCAGCAGCTCTTGGGGGACGATGAACACTGAAGCTTTCTTT. The whole variable domain, filled in from reference TRBV7-9 and TRBJ1-1, reads DTGVSQNPRHKITKRGQNVTFRCDPISEHNRLYWYRQTLGQGPEFLTYFQNEAQLEKSRLLSDRFSAERPKGSFSTLEIQRTEQGDSAMYLCASSSWGTMNTEAFFGQGTRLTVV.

Ten or more counts support this clonotype. This chain links TRBV2 with TRBJ1-2; possible D gene TRBD1, 5 bases. The CDR3 is 12 amino acids. V dropped 7 bases and J dropped 6 bases, with 12 bases sitting between them. The germline V gene encodes CDR1 SNHLY and CDR2 FYNNEI. CDR3 residues: CASKQGSDGYTF. The DNA for the CDR3 is TGTGCCAGCAAGCAGGGTTCGGATGGCTACACCTTC.

The V call is TRBV5-8, the J call TRBJ2-2; D is unresolved. The V gene lost 2 bases and the J gene lost 8 bases, with 10 bases spanning the gap. Germline CDR1 SGHTS, CDR2 YDEGEE. The CDR3 extends over 13 amino acids. Here the CDR3 DNA reads TGTGCCAGCAGCTTTACGTTTTCGGGGGAGCTGTTTTTT. This encodes CASSFTFSGELFF. Based on the CDR3 plus reference TRBV5-8 and TRBJ2-2, the full variable domain is EAGVTQSPTHLIKTRGQQATLRCSPISGHTSVYWYQQALGLGLQFLLWYDEGEERNRGNFPPRFSGRQFPNYSSELNVNALELEDSALYLCASSFTFSGELFFGEGSRLTVL.

On this clonotype: A read error may be the cause here, since a much bigger clone is one base away. This CDR3 reads CASSTPTSGGHNEQYF. DNA of the CDR3: TGTGCCAGCAGCACCCCGACTAGCGGGGGTCACAATGAGCAGTACTTC. This chain uses TRBV7-2 with TRBJ2-5; 12 bases fit TRBD2. Per germline, CDR1 SGHTA and CDR2 FQGNSA. The CDR3 totals 16 residues. V dropped 5 bases and J dropped 11; count of bases not matched to a gene: 15.

For this clonotype: This may be a read error, as it is one base from a much larger clone. The chain uses TRBV5-5 and TRBJ1-6, with no clear D. The CDR3 contains 13 residues. Germline CDR1 and CDR2: SGHKS and YYEKEE (reference sequence). V lost 2 bases and J 5 bases, leaving 5 bases between the germline ends. The CDR3 DNA is TGTGCCAGCAGCTTACAGAATAATTCACCCCTCCACTTT. Residues: CASSLQNNSPLHF.

V gene TRBV9 combines with J gene TRBJ2-3; TRBD2 matches 11 bases. Germline-derived CDR1 and CDR2 are SGDLS and YYNGEE. V trimming: 2 bases; J trimming: 7 bases; junction bases outside the gene matches: 3. The CDR3 is made up of 14 amino acids. CDR3 protein: CASSVSGGDHTQYF. For the CDR3, the DNA is TGTGCCAGCAGCGTTAGCGGGGGGGATCATACGCAGTATTTT.

This clonotype was detected a few times. V is TRBV6-6 and J is TRBJ2-1; 9 bases fit TRBD1. V was clipped by 2 bases and J by 7 bases; unmatched bases: 9. The CDR3 totals 16 residues. Germline CDR1 is MNHNY and CDR2 is SVGAGI (reference sequence). As DNA, the CDR3 is TGTGCCAGCAGTTACCCCCTCGGGACAGGGACAAATGAGCAGTTCTTC. It is translated as CASSYPLGTGTNEQFF.

The chain joins TRBV29-1 to TRBJ2-5; D gene unclear. This CDR3 is built from 14 residues. Germline CDR1 reads SQVTM; CDR2 reads ANQGSEA. Trimming shortened V by 4 bases and J by 6 bases, and 18 bases separated the two germline ends. The CDR3 sequence is CSVAHDVVVKTQYF. For the CDR3, the DNA is TGCAGCGTTGCCCACGATGTGGTGGTGAAGACCCAGTACTTC.

This clonotype was counted between two and nine times. Since a much larger clone is just one base distant, this may be a read error. The J gene is TRBJ2-7, the V gene TRBV7-2; TRBD2 might be the D (5 bases). V was clipped by 4 bases and J by 7 bases, with 17 bases between them. CDR3 length: 14 amino acids. Germline V lookup: CDR1 SGHTA, CDR2 FQGNSA. The CDR3 reads CASSSEWTWNEQYF. CDR3 coding DNA: TGTGCCAGCAGCTCGGAGTGGACTTGGAATGAGCAGTACTTC. The complete variable domain, with remaining parts taken from reference TRBV7-2 and TRBJ2-7, reads GAGVSQSPSNKVTEKGKDVELRCDPISGHTALYWYRQSLGQGLEFLIYFQGNSAPDKSGLPSDRFSAERTGGSVSTLTIQRTQQEDSAVYLCASSSEWTWNEQYFGPGTRLTVT.

This clonotype was found many times. The J gene is TRBJ1-1, the V gene TRBV6-5; no firm D call. There are 13 residues in the CDR3. Trimming took 2 bases from V and 1 from J, leaving 5 bases between them. The germline V gene has CDR1 MNHEY and CDR2 SVGAGI. The CDR3 DNA reads TGTGCCAGCAGTTACCGGGGGAACACTGAAGCTTTCTTT. This gives the protein CASSYRGNTEAFF.

This clonotype is a singleton in its sample. A much larger clone lies one base from this, so it may be a read error. CDR3 nucleotides: TGCGCCAGCAGTCCCGGGACTAACAGCAATGAGCAGTACTTC. This gives the protein CASSPGTNSNEQYF. The J gene is TRBJ2-7, the V gene TRBV10-2; 7 positions match TRBD2. The CDR3 length is 14 residues. Germline CDR1 and CDR2: WSHSY and SAAADI. V gave up 5 bases and J gave up 7 bases; unmatched junction bases: 11.